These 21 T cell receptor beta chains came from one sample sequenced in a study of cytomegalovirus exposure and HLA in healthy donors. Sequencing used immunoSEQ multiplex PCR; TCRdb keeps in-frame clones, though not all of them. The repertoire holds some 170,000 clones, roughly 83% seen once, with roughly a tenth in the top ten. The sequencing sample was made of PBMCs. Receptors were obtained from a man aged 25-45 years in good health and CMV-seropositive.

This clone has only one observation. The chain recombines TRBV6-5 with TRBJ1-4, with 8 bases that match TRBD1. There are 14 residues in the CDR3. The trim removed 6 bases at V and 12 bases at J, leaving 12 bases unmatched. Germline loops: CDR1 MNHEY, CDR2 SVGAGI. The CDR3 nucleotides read TGTGCCAGCAGCCGACAGGGGCTCGCGGGGGAACTGTTTTTT. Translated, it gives CASSRQGLAGELFF.

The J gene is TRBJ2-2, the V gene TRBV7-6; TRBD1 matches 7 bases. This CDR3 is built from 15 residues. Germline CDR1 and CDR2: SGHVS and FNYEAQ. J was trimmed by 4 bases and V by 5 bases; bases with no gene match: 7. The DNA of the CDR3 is TGTGCCAGCAGCGGACAGGCCACGGGCACCGGGGAGCTGTTTTTT. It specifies CASSGQATGTGELFF.

CDR3 sequence (DNA): TGCGCCAGCAGCTTGACGACAGGAGTCTCCTACGAGCAGTACTTC. Translating it yields CASSLTTGVSYEQYF. The chain carries TRBV5-1 and TRBJ2-7; TRBD1 is a possible D gene (6 bases). Trimming took 1 base from V and 0 from J, leaving 11 bases between them. CDR3 length equals 15 residues. CDR1 is SGHRS, CDR2 YFSETQ, per germline.

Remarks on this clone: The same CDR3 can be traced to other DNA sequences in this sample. The CDR3 coding sequence is TGTGCCAGCTCACCACCGGCGGGGGGGAACACCGGGGAGCTGTTTTTT. This translates into CASSPPAGGNTGELFF. This chain connects TRBV18 to TRBJ2-2; 8 bases fit TRBD2. Germline V gene sequence: CDR1 KGHSH, CDR2 LQKENI. The CDR3 consists of 16 residues. J gave up 1 base and V 0 bases, and 1 base lay outside the gene matches.

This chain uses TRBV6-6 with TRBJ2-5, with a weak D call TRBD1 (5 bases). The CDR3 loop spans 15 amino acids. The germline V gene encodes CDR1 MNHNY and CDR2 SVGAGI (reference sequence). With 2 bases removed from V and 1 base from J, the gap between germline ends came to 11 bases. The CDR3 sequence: CASSYLGATQETQYF. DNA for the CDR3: TGTGCCAGCAGTTACCTAGGGGCGACCCAAGAGACCCAGTACTTC.

The CDR3, as DNA: TGTGCCAGCAGCGCAGGAGGGACTTTGGAGGAGCAGTACTTC. Protein product: CASSAGGTLEEQYF. J is TRBJ2-7 and V is TRBV9; possible D gene TRBD2, 6 bases. The germline V and J ends were trimmed by 3 bases and 7 bases, with 17 bases remaining between them. CDR3 length: 14 residues. CDR1 and CDR2 from the germline V gene are SGDLS and YYNGEE.

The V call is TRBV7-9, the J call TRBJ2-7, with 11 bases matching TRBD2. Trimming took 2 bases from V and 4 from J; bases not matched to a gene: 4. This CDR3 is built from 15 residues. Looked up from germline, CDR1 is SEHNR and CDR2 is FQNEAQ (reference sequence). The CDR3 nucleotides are TGTGCCAGCAGCTTACCTACTAGCGGGGGTTACGAGCAGTACTTC. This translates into CASSLPTSGGYEQYF. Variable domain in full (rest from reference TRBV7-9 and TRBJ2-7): DTGVSQNPRHKITKRGQNVTFRCDPISEHNRLYWYRQTLGQGPEFLTYFQNEAQLEKSRLLSDRFSAERPKGSFSTLEIQRTEQGDSAMYLCASSLPTSGGYEQYFGPGTRLTVT.

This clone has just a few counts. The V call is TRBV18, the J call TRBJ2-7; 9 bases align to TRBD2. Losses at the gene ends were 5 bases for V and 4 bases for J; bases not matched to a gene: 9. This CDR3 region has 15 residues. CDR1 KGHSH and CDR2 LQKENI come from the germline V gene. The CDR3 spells CASSALSGSRYEQYF. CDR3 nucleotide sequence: TGTGCCAGCTCAGCCCTTAGCGGGAGCCGGTACGAGCAGTACTTC.

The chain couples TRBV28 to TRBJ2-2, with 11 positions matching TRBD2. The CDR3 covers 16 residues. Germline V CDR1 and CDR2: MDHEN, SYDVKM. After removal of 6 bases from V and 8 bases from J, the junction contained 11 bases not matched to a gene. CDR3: CASRVSTSGARGELFF. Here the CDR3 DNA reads TGTGCCAGCAGAGTCTCGACTAGCGGGGCGCGTGGGGAGCTGTTTTTT.

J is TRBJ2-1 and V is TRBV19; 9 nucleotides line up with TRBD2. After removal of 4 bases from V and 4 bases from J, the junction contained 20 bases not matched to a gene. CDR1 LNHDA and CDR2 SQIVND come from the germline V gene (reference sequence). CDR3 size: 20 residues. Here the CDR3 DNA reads TGTGCCAGTAGTACCCCCTACGGTAGCGGGAGATCTCGAGCTTACAATGAGCAGTTCTTC. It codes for CASSTPYGSGRSRAYNEQFF.

In DNA, the CDR3 is TGTGCCAGCAACTCCCCCGTCGGACAGACTAATGAAAAACTGTTTTTT. Its protein product is CASNSPVGQTNEKLFF. The chain carries TRBV28 and TRBJ1-4; maybe TRBD1 (6 bases). V was clipped by 7 bases and J by 2 bases, with 17 bases between them. The CDR3 has 16 residues. CDR1 is MDHEN and CDR2 is SYDVKM in the germline V gene.

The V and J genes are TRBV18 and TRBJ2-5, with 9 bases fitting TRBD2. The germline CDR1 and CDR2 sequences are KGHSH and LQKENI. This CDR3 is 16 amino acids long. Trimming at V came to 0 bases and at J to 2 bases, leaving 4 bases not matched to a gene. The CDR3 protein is CASSPPASGEQETQYF. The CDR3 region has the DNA TGTGCCAGCTCACCACCGGCTAGCGGGGAGCAAGAGACCCAGTACTTC. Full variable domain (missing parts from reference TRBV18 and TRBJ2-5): NAGVMQNPRHLVRRRGQEARLRCSPMKGHSHVYWYRQLPEEGLKFMVYLQKENIIDESGMPKERFSAEFPKEGPSILRIQQVVRGDSAAYFCASSPPASGEQETQYFGPGTRLLVL.

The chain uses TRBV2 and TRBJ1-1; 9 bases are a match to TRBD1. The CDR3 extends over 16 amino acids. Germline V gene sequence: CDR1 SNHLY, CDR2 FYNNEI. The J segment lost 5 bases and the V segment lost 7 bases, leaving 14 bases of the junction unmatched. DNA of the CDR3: TGTGCCAGCATACGAAGTCTGGGACAGGGCGTAACTGAAGCTTTCTTT. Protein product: CASIRSLGQGVTEAFF.

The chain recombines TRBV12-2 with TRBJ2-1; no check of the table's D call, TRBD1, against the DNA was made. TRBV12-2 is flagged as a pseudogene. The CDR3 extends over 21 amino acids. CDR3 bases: TGTGCAAGTCGCCTTAGTCGCCGTCACCCGGGACAGGAAAGCTCCTACAATGAGCAGTTCTTC. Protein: CASRLSRRHPGQESSYNEQFF.

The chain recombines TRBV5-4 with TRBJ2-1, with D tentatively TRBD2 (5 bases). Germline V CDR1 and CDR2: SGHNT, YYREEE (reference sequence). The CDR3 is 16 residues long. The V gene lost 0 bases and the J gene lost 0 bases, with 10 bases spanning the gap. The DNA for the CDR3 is TGTGCCAGCAGCTTGGGCGGGCGTAGCTCCTACAATGAGCAGTTCTTC. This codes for CASSLGGRSSYNEQFF.

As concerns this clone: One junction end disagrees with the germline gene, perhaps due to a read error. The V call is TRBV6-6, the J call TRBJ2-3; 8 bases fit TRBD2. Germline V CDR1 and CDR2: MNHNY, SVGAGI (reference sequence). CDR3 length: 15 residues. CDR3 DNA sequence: TGTGCCAGCAGTGACTCAGCGGGAGCCGCAGATACGCAGTATTTT. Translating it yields CASSDSAGAADTQYF.

The CDR3 sequence: CASRSTVQETQYF. The CDR3 DNA sequence: TGTGCCAGCAGGTCGACAGTCCAAGAGACCCAGTACTTC. This chain links TRBV7-6 with TRBJ2-5, with D tentatively TRBD1 (5 bases). Trimming stripped 6 bases from V and 1 base from J, with 9 bases between. The CDR3 contains 13 residues. Germline V gives CDR1 SGHVS, CDR2 FNYEAQ.

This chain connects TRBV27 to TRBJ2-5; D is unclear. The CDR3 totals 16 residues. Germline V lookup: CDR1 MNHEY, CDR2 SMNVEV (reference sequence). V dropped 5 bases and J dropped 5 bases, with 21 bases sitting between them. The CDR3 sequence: CASSRQLPRSWETQYF. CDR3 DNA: TGTGCCAGCAGTCGCCAGCTTCCTAGGAGTTGGGAGACCCAGTACTTC.

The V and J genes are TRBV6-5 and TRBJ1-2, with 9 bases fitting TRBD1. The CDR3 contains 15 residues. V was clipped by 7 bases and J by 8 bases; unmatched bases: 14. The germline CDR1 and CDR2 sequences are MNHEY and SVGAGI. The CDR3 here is CASTDRSGTGSGYTF. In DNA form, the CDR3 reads TGTGCCAGCACCGACCGGTCGGGGACAGGGAGCGGCTACACCTTC.

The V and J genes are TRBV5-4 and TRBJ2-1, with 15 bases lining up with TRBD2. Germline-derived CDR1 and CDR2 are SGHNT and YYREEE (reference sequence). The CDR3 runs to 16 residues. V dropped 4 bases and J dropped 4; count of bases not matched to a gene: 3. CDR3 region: CASSKGLAGGYNEQFF. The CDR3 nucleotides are TGTGCCAGCAGCAAGGGACTAGCGGGAGGATACAATGAGCAGTTCTTC.

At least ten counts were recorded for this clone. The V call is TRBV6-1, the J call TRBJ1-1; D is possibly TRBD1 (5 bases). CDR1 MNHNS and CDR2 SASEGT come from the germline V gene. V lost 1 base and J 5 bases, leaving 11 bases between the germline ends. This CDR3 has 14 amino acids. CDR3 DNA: TGTGCCAGCAGTGAAGGGGAGGAGGGGACTGAAGCTTTCTTT. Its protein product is CASSEGEEGTEAFF.